Listed below are T cell receptor beta chains from one sample, sequenced in a study of shared clonotypes between healthy human individuals. Sequenced by immunoSEQ multiplex PCR; TCRdb stores in-frame clones only, minus some. The data show fewer than 650,000 clones, with around 80% seen just once and 10% to 15% held by the top ten. Sequenced input: PBMCs. The receptors shown here come from a woman aged 40 to 50 in good health. Some clones in this sample may be carry-over from other donors' samples. CDR3s include the opening cysteine and the closing phenylalanine or tryptophan. A D gene is named only where the DNA matches it firmly. Size tells how often a clone was seen (once, few, many) or the class of an expanded clone, and some rows leave it out.

>.|TRBJ2-6|TRBD1|TRBV19
CASRPGQGAGSWSGANVLTF
TGTGCCAGTAGACCGGGACAGGGGGCTGGAAGCTGGTCTGGGGCCAACGTCCTGACTTTC
>.|TRBJ1-3|.|TRBV30
CAWSVRRASGNTIYF
TGTGCCTGGAGTGTACGCAGGGCCTCTGGAAACACCATATATTTT
>few|TRBJ2-4|TRBD2|TRBV2
CATRDYKNIQYF
TGTGCCACTAGGGACTACAAAAACATTCAGTACTTC
>.|TRBJ2-1|.|TRBV7-7
CASSLEGVGKQFF
TGTGCTAGCAGCTTAGAGGGGGTTGGCAAGCAGTTCTTC
>.|TRBJ2-2|.|TRBV7-3
CASSGATGELFF
TGTGCCAGCAGCGGTGCCACCGGGGAGCTGTTTTTT
>.|TRBJ1-1|.|TRBV7-2
CASSLVVDSEAFF
TGTGCCAGCAGCTTAGTTGTTGACAGTGAAGCTTTCTTT
>.|TRBJ2-1|.|TRBV5-1
CASSLGGTPTTYNEQFF
TGCGCCAGCAGCTTGGGGGGGACGCCGACAACCTACAATGAGCAGTTCTTC
>few|TRBJ2-2|TRBD1|TRBV29-1
CSATGVSNTGELFF
TGCAGCGCGACAGGGGTGTCGAACACCGGGGAGCTGTTTTTT
>.|TRBJ2-7|.|TRBV2
CASSPGYYEQYF
TGTGCCAGCAGTCCCGGCTACTACGAGCAGTACTTC
>.|TRBJ2-3|TRBD2|TRBV7-9
CASSLVGIAGFSDTQYF
TGTGCCAGCAGCTTAGTCGGGATAGCGGGCTTTTCAGATACGCAGTATTTT
>.|TRBJ1-2|.|TRBV28
CATEDGSLGSDTF
TGTGCCACCGAGGACGGATCCCTAGGCTCGGACACCTTC
>.|TRBJ2-5|.|TRBV7-2
CASSLMAIGETQYF
TGTGCCAGCAGCTTAATGGCAATCGGCGAGACCCAGTACTTC
>.|TRBJ2-3|TRBD2|TRBV19
CASSTPGLADTQYF
TGTGCCAGTAGTACTCCAGGACTAGCTGATACGCAGTATTTT
>once|TRBJ2-1|TRBD1|TRBV7-2
CASSFLGTDNNEQFF
TGTGCCAGCAGCTTCCTCGGGACAGATAACAATGAGCAGTTCTTC
>.|TRBJ1-3|.|TRBV13
CASSSGRSSGNTIYF
TGTGCCAGCAGCTCTGGACGGAGCTCTGGAAACACCATATATTTT
>.|TRBJ2-3|TRBD2|TRBV18
CASSRGLATDTQYF
TGTGCCAGCTCTCGGGGACTAGCGACAGATACGCAGTATTTT
>.|TRBJ2-3|.|TRBV19
CASSLTQDTQYF
TGTGCCAGTAGTTTAACGCAAGATACGCAGTATTTT
>.|TRBJ2-1|.|TRBV9
CASSVVGSGFEQFF
TGTGCCAGCAGCGTAGTCGGGAGCGGCTTTGAGCAGTTCTTC
>once|TRBJ2-2|TRBD1|TRBV4-1
CASSSRTGGTGELFF
TGCGCCAGCAGCTCGAGGACAGGGGGCACCGGGGAGCTGTTTTTT
>once|TRBJ2-2|TRBD2|TRBV7-2
CASSPRTSANTGELFF
TGTGCCAGCAGCCCCCGGACTAGCGCGAACACCGGGGAGCTGTTTTTT
>.|TRBJ2-7|TRBD2|TRBV7-8
CASSPQSGIGYEQYF
TGTGCCAGCAGCCCCCAGAGCGGGATAGGCTACGAGCAGTACTTC
>.|TRBJ2-7|TRBD2|TRBV10-3
CAISEPTQREGEQYF
TGTGCCATCAGTGAGCCGACTCAGCGGGAGGGCGAGCAGTACTTC
>.|TRBJ1-1|.|TRBV19
CATGGTPGQNTEAFF
TGTGCCACCGGAGGGACCCCGGGACAAAACACTGAAGCTTTCTTT
>.|TRBJ2-5|TRBD2|TRBV10-3
CAIRAGTSSQETQYF
TGTGCCATCAGGGCCGGGACTAGCAGCCAAGAGACCCAGTACTTC
>.|TRBJ2-7|.|TRBV11-2
CASSLGNTATYEQYF
TGTGCCAGCAGCTTAGGAAACACAGCAACCTACGAGCAGTACTTC
>.|TRBJ2-7|.|TRBV27
CASSLGAVTYEQYF
TGTGCCAGCAGTTTAGGGGCGGTAACTTACGAGCAGTACTTC
>once|TRBJ1-3|.|TRBV28
CASSLGQGIRNTIYF
TGTGCCAGCAGTTTAGGACAAGGCATACGGAACACCATATATTTT
>.|TRBJ2-1|TRBD2|TRBV4-2
CASSEGWLAGGYNEQFF
TGTGCCAGCAGCGAAGGGTGGCTAGCGGGAGGGTACAATGAGCAGTTCTTC
>.|TRBJ2-3|TRBD1|TRBV9
CASSLRQGATDTQYF
TGTGCCAGCAGCTTAAGACAGGGGGCGACAGATACGCAGTATTTT
>few|TRBJ1-1|.|TRBV28
CASSLLARAGFTEAFF
TGTGCCAGCAGTTTATTAGCCCGGGCAGGGTTTACTGAAGCTTTCTTT
>.|TRBJ2-1|TRBD2|TRBV14
CASSRTLAVMYNEQFF
TGTGCCAGCAGCCGGACCCTAGCGGTAATGTACAATGAGCAGTTCTTC
>.|TRBJ1-5|.|TRBV30
CAWSSGLSNQPQHF
TGTGCCTGGAGTTCTGGGCTTAGCAATCAGCCCCAGCATTTT
>once|TRBJ2-4|TRBD2|TRBV18
CASSPSGRGLAGGPTKNIQYF
TGTGCCAGCTCACCATCAGGAAGGGGACTAGCGGGAGGGCCGACCAAAAACATTCAGTACTTC
>.|TRBJ1-5|TRBD1|TRBV4-1
CASSKTGGSNQPQHF
TGCGCCAGCAGTAAAACAGGGGGAAGCAATCAGCCCCAGCATTTT
>.|TRBJ2-7|.|TRBV6-5
CASSYLQEKGEQYF
TGTGCCAGCAGTTACCTACAAGAAAAAGGAGAGCAGTACTTC
>.|TRBJ2-3|TRBD1|TRBV13
CASRSGTGRLGQYF
TGTGCCAGCAGATCCGGGACAGGCCGACTAGGGCAGTATTTT
>.|TRBJ1-3|.|TRBV19
CASTLWRGYDNSGNTIYF
TGTGCCAGTACCCTATGGCGGGGGTACGACAACTCTGGAAACACCATATATTTT
>many|TRBJ2-3|.|TRBV7-9
CASSYENTQYF
TGTGCCAGCAGCTATGAGAATACGCAGTATTTT
>once|TRBJ2-3|.|TRBV6-1
CASSGSWTRGDTQYF
TGTGCCAGCAGTGGGAGTTGGACGCGGGGCGATACGCAGTATTTT
>.|TRBJ2-7|TRBD1|TRBV6-1
CASQADRGLYEQYF
TGTGCCAGCCAGGCCGACAGGGGTCTTTACGAGCAGTACTTC
>many|TRBJ1-1|.|TRBV28
CASSTGQNTEAFF
TGTGCCAGCAGTACGGGACAGAACACTGAAGCTTTCTTT
>.|TRBJ2-7|TRBD1|TRBV5-1
CASSLGGQGGCEQYF
TGCGCCAGCAGCTTGGGCGGACAGGGAGGATGCGAGCAGTACTTC
>.|TRBJ1-1|.|TRBV23-1
CASPTHGLREGSNTEAFF
TGCGCCAGCCCCACCCACGGCCTACGCGAGGGTTCGAACACTGAAGCTTTCTTT
>.|TRBJ2-1|.|TRBV10-1
CASSEGAARSYNEQFF
TGCGCCAGCAGTGAGGGGGCCGCGCGCTCCTACAATGAGCAGTTCTTC
>once|TRBJ2-1|TRBD2|TRBV9
CASSVDASGRRGNEQFF
TGTGCCAGCAGCGTAGATGCTAGCGGGAGGAGGGGGAATGAGCAGTTCTTC
>.|TRBJ1-5|.|TRBV6-4
CASPGLSLNQPQHF
TGTGCCAGCCCAGGACTGTCCCTCAATCAGCCCCAGCATTTT
>.|TRBJ2-3|.|TRBV7-2
CASSLVSGGTDTQYF
TGTGCCAGCAGCTTAGTCAGTGGCGGTACAGATACGCAGTATTTT
>.|TRBJ2-7|TRBD2|TRBV18
CASSPTPGLASYEQYF
TGTGCCAGCTCACCCACCCCGGGACTAGCGTCCTACGAGCAGTACTTC
>.|TRBJ2-3|.|TRBV7-2
CASSLSTSTDTQYF
TGTGCCAGCAGCTTATCAACTAGTACAGATACGCAGTATTTT